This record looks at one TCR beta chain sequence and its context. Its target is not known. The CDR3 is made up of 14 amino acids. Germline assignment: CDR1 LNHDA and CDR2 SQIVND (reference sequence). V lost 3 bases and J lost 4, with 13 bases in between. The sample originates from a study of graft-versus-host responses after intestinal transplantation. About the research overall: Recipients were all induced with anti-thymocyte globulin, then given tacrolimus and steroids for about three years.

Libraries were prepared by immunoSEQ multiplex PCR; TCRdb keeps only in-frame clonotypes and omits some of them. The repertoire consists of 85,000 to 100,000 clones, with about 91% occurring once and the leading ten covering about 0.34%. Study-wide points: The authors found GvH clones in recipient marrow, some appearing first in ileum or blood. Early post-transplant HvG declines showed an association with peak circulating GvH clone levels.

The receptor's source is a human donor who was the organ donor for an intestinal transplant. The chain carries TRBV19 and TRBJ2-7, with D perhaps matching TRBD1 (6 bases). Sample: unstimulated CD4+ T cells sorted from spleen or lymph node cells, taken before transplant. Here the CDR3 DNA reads TGTGCCAGTAGTATCGGTGAACAGGGATACGAGCAGTACTTC. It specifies CASSIGEQGYEQYF.